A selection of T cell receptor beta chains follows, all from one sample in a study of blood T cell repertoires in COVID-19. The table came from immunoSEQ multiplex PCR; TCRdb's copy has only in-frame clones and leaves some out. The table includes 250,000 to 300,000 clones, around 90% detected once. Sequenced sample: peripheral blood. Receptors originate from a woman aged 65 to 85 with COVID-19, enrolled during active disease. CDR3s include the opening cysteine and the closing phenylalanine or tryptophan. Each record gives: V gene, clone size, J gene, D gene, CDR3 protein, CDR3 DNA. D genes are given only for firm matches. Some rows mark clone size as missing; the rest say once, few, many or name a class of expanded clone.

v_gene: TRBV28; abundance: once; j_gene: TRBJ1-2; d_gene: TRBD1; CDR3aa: CASTMGQASYGYTF; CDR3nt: TGTGCCAGCACCATGGGACAGGCGAGCTATGGCTACACCTTC
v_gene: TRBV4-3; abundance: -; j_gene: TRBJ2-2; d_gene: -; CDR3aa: CASSQQQGPGELFF; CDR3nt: TGCGCCAGCAGCCAACAACAGGGCCCAGGGGAGCTGTTTTTT
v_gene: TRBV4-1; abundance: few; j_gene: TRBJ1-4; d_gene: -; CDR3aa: CASSHTGMELFF; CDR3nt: TGCGCCAGCAGCCACACGGGGATGGAACTGTTTTTT
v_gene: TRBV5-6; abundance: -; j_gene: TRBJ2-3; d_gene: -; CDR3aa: CASSLAGSDTQYF; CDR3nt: TGTGCCAGCAGCCTTGCCGGGTCCGATACGCAGTATTTT
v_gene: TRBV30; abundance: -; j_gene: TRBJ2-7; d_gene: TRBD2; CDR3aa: CAWGSGRGEQYF; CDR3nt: TGTGCCTGGGGTAGCGGGAGGGGCGAGCAGTACTTC
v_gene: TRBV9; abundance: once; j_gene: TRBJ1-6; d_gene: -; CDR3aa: CASSAEAFSPLHF; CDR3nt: TGTGCCAGCAGCGCCGAGGCTTTTTCACCCCTCCACTTT
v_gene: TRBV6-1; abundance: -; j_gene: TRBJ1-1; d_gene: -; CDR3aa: CASSEVPGGSTEAFF; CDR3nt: TGTGCCAGCAGTGAAGTTCCAGGAGGGTCCACTGAAGCTTTCTTT
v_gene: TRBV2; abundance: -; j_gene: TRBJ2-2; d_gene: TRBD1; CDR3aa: CASNPQGAQGELFF; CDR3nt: TGTGCCAGCAATCCACAGGGGGCGCAGGGGGAGCTGTTTTTT
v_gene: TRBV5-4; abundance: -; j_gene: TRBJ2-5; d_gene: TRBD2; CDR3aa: CASSWGLAGLTAETQYF; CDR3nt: TGTGCCAGCAGTTGGGGACTAGCGGGATTAACTGCGGAGACCCAGTACTTC
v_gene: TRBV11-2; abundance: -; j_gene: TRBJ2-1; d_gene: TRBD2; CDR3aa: CASSPSGRKNEQFF; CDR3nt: TGTGCCAGCAGCCCTAGCGGGAGGAAGAATGAGCAGTTCTTC
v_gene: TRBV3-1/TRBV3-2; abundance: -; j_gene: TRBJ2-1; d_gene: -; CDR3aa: CASLAENRVYNEQFF; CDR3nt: TGTGCCAGCCTTGCCGAAAACAGGGTCTACAATGAGCAGTTCTTC
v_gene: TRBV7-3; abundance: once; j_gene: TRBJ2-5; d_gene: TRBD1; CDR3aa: CASRLDRDRGEETQYF; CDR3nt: TGTGCCAGCAGGTTGGACCGGGACAGGGGCGAAGAGACCCAGTACTTC
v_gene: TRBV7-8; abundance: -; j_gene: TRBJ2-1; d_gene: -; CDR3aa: CASSKSGPLYNEQFF; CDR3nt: TGTGCCAGCAGCAAAAGCGGACCACTTTACAATGAGCAGTTCTTC
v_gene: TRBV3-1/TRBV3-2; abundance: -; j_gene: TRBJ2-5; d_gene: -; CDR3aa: CASSQAGFQETQYF; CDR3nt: TGTGCCAGCAGCCAAGCGGGGTTTCAAGAGACCCAGTACTTC
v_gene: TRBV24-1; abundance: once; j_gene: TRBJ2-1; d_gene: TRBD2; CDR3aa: CATSDSTTSMDEQFF; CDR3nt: TGTGCCACCAGTGATTCCACGACTAGCATGGATGAGCAGTTCTTC
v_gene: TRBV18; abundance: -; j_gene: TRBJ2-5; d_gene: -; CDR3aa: CASSPYFETQYF; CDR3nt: TGTGCCAGCTCCCCTTATTTTGAGACCCAGTACTTC
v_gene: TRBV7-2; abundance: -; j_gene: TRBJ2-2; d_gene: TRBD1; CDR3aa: CASSLQGGANTGELFF; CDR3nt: TGTGCCAGCAGCTTACAAGGGGGCGCGAACACCGGGGAGCTGTTTTTT
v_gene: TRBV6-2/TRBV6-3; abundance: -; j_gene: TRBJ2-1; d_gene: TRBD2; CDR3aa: CASSSIGLAGGSSYNEQFF; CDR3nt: TGTGCCAGCAGTTCGATAGGACTAGCGGGAGGGAGCTCCTACAATGAGCAGTTCTTC
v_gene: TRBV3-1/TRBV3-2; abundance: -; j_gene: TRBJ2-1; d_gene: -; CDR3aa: CASSQGSGAYNEQFF; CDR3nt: TGTGCCAGCAGCCAAGGGTCAGGGGCCTACAATGAGCAGTTCTTC
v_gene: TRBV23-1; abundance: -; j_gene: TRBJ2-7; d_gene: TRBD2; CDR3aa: CASSPRTSGRADSEGFYEQYF; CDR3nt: TGCGCCAGCAGTCCCAGGACGAGCGGGAGGGCCGATTCGGAGGGGTTCTACGAGCAGTACTTC
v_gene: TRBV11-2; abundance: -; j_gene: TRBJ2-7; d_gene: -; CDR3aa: CASSLDSTGRYEQYF; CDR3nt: TGTGCCAGCAGCTTAGATTCGACAGGGAGGTACGAGCAGTACTTC
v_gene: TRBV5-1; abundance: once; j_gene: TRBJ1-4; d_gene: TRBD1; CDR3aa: CASSLGQGPEKLFF; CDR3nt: TGCGCCAGCAGCTTAGGACAGGGCCCCGAAAAACTGTTTTTT
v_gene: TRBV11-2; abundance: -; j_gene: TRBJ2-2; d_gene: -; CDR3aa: CASSFVAANTGELFF; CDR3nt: TGTGCCAGCAGCTTCGTAGCGGCGAACACCGGGGAGCTGTTTTTT
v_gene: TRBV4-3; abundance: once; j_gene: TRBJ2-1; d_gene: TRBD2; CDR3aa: CASSQDLQGGRASVRFF; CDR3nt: TGCGCCAGCAGCCAAGATCTTCAGGGCGGGAGGGCCAGTGTGAGGTTCTTC
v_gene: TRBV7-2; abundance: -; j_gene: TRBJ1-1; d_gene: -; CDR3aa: CASSLGPRVTNTEAFF; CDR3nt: TGTGCCAGCAGCTTAGGTCCCAGGGTCACGAACACTGAAGCTTTCTTT
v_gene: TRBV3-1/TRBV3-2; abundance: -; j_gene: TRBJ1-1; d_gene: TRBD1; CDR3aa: CASSQQSGGTEAFF; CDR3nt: TGTGCCAGCAGCCAACAATCAGGGGGCACTGAAGCTTTCTTT
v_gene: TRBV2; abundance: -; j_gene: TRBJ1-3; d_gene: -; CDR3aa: CASSTTIGNTIYF; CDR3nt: TGTGCCAGCAGTACGACAATCGGAAACACCATATATTTT
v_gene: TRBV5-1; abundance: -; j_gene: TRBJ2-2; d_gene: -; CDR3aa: CASSFRADRSGELFF; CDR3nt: TGCGCCAGCAGCTTTCGAGCGGACCGGTCCGGGGAGCTGTTTTTT
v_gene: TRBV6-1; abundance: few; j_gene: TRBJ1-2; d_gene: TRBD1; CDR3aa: CASSESAGGANYGYTF; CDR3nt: TGTGCCAGCAGTGAATCGGCAGGGGGCGCCAACTATGGCTACACCTTC
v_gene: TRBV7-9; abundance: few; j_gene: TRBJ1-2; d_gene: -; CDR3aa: CASSLSQGGGGYTF; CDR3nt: TGTGCCAGCAGCTTGTCCCAGGGAGGCGGAGGCTACACCTTC
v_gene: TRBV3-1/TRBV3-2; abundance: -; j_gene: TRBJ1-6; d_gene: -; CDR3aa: CASSHGGSYNSPLHF; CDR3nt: TGTGCCAGCAGCCATGGGGGGAGCTATAATTCACCCCTCCACTTT
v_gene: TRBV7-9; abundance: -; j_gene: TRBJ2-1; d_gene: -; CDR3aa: CASSFYRTRDSNEQFF; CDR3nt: TGTGCCAGCAGCTTTTATAGAACTAGGGATTCGAATGAGCAGTTCTTC